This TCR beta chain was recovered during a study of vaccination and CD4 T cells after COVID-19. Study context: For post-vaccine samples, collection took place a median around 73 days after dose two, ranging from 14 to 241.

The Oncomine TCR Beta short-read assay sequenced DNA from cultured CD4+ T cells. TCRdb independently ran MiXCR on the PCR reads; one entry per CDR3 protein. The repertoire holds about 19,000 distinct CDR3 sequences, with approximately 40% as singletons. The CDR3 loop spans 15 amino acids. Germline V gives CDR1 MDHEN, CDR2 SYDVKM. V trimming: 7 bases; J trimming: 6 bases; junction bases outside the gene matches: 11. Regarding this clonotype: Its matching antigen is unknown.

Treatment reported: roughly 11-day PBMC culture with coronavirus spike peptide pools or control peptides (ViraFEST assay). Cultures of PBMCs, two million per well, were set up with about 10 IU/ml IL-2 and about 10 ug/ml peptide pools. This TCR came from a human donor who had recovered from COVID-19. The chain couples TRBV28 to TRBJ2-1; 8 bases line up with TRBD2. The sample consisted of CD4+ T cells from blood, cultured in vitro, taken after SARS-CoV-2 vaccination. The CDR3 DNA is TGTGCCAGCACCAACAGCGGGAGTATTACCAATGAGCAGTTCTTC. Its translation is CASTNSGSITNEQFF. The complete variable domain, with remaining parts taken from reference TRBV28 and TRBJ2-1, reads DVKVTQSSRYLVKRTGEKVFLECVQDMDHENMFWYRQDPGLGLRLIYFSYDVKMKEKGDIPEGYSVSREKKERFSLILESASTNQTSMYLCASTNSGSITNEQFFGPGTRLTVL.